This T cell receptor (beta chain) was captured in a study of shared clonotypes between healthy human individuals (dated by TCRdb to about 2020). About the study as a whole: A couple of women and a few men aged 18 to 49 years were included in the cohort. For each donor, CD4 naive and CD4 memory were each run on three plates, CD8 naive on two plates, and CD8 memory on one plate. To estimate repertoire size and how much clonotypes are shared between individuals, the study performed deep sequencing of blood TCR repertoires from a handful of healthy adults. Libraries were prepared and TCR repertoires were sequenced by different laboratories using diverse techniques, in order to increase sequencing depth and limit assay-specific biases. Each donor's leukapheresis produced roughly between about 0.8 and 8.9 billion PBMCs. The paper's findings and limits, for the study overall: Pairwise subsampling led to the expectation that sequencing depth would affect the degree of clonotype sharing among donors. Only blood was sampled, and tissue TCR repertoires likely differ from those in blood. The small number of donors limited the genetic and exposure-history diversity represented. Across a few donors, around 5% of naive CD4, roughly 3.8% of naive CD8, roughly 2.3% of memory CD4, and approximately 0.42% of memory CD8 clonotypes were shared. Naive subsets generally had larger estimated clonotype richness than memory subsets did. Clonotypes shared by all four sorted-subset donors showed higher generation probabilities than non-shared clonotypes. Even with the large sequencing depth, rarefaction of the sorted-subset datasets indicated that sequencing was incomplete.

Using the deep immunoSEQ assay, multiplex PCR amplified TCR CDR3 regions from genomic DNA. Genomic DNA extracted from each cell subset was distributed evenly over all wells of several immunoSEQ 96-well plates, and each plate served as one replicate. For sorted subsets, approximately 200 ng of genomic DNA, equivalent to around 30,000 T cell genomes, went into each replicate PCR. Purified libraries were measured with a Qubit 3.0 fluorometer, size-checked on a Bioanalyzer 2100, and measured again with the KAPA Library Quantification kit. Each immunoSEQ 96-well plate was sequenced on its own single-read 150-cycle Illumina NextSeq 550 flow cell. In the paper's pipeline: The immunoSEQ output contained only junctional sequences without quality scores, so filtering could not match that applied to full-length reads. Sequences were annotated with PyIR, a Python wrapper for IgBLAST v1.9, using IMGT germline references to assign V/J genes and CDR3. Reads were filtered out if the reads had weak V/J assignments (E-value above 1e-6), no CDR3, stop codons, out-of-frame junctions, or ambiguous translated residues. V3J clonotypes were defined as sequences sharing the same inferred V gene, J gene, and CDR3 amino acid sequence. To compute the percentage overlap between repertoires, the number of shared unique clonotypes was divided by the size of the smaller repertoire. Three approaches were used to assess repertoire richness: RTK rarefaction, the Chao1 estimator, and Recon v2.1 estimates of unobserved clonotypes. For all TCRbeta clonotypes obtained by the gDNA method from a few donors, generation probabilities were computed with OLGA. Drawn from immuneACCESS, this table holds only the in-frame rearrangements with V and J called that TCRdb kept. Clones are partly lost; checked studies trace under half to an unresolved V gene and leave the rest unexplained. V and J calls and clone size come straight from that table; D and trimming were deduced from the DNA. The table for this sample lists approximately 2.3 million clones; approximately 95% of them were counted only once. The ten largest clones add up to about 0.37% of the sample.

CDR1 and CDR2 are read off the germline V gene (reference sequence) as MNHEY and SMNVEV. The CDR3 goes from the cysteine to the phenylalanine over 15 residues. The DNA shown is the 45-base CDR3, in frame from base 1. Clipping removes 0 bases from V and 1 base from J, with 2 as the unmatched junction base count. The donors were healthy, HIV-negative adults who had no recently reported acute infections or vaccinations. All donors were Caucasian adults living in Nashville, Tennessee, USA. Magnetic negative selection was used to enrich CD4+ T cells, after which naive cells were positively selected on CD45RA and the negative fraction became the memory subset. After blood collection by leukapheresis, PBMCs were isolated using Ficoll-Histopaque density gradient centrifugation and then cryopreserved in the vapor phase of liquid nitrogen. Analytical flow cytometry was used to check the purity and quantity of every magnetically sorted T cell population. From each sorted fraction, genomic DNA was isolated and quantified by UV absorbance on a Nanodrop 2000c.

On this clone itself: The target of this receptor is not known. Per-base qualities were not stored, and no clone one base away is much larger.

The sequence is built from TRBV27 and TRBJ1-1, with 7 central nucleotides matching TRBD1. The clonotype was recovered from a man younger than 35 in good health. Some clones in this sample may be carry-over from other donors' samples. The sample taken for sequencing was naive CD4+ T cells from PBMCs. The sample's cell subset or site label, decoded: CD45RA+ positively selected. The CDR3 reads CASSLSPGGNTEAFF. In nucleotide form, the sequence is TGTGCCAGCAGTTTATCGCCAGGGGGGAACACTGAAGCTTTCTTT.